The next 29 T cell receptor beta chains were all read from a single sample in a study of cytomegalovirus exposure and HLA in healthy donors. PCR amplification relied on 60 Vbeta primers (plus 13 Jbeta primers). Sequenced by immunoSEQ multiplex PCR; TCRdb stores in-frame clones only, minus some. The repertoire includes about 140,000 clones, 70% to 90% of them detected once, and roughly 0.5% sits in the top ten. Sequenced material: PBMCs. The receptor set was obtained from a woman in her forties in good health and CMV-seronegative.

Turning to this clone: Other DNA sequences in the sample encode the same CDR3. CDR3 residues: CASSSTGAGNTIYF. The CDR3 DNA reads as TGTGCCAGCAGCTCGACAGGGGCTGGAAACACCATATATTTT. This chain joins TRBV7-9 and TRBJ1-3; TRBD1 aligns across 8 bases. V lost 4 bases to trimming and J lost 2 bases; unmatched junction nucleotides: 1. The CDR3 loop spans 14 amino acids. The germline CDR1 and CDR2 sequences are SEHNR and FQNEAQ (reference sequence). The full variable domain, its missing parts supplied by reference TRBV7-9 and TRBJ1-3, is DTGVSQNPRHKITKRGQNVTFRCDPISEHNRLYWYRQTLGQGPEFLTYFQNEAQLEKSRLLSDRFSAERPKGSFSTLEIQRTEQGDSAMYLCASSSTGAGNTIYFGEGSWLTVV.

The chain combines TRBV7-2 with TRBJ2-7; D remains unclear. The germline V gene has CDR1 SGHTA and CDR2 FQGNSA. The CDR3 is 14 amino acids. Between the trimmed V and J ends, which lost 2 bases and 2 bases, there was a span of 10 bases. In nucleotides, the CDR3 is TGTGCCAGCAGCTTAAGAATATGGCCCTACGAGCAGTACTTC. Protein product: CASSLRIWPYEQYF.

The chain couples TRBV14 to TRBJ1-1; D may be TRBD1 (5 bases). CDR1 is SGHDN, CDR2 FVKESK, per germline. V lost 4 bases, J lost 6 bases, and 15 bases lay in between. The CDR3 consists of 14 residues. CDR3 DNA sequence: TGTGCCAGCAGCCTTACGCTAGGGGCCCCTGAAGCTTTCTTT. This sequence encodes CASSLTLGAPEAFF.

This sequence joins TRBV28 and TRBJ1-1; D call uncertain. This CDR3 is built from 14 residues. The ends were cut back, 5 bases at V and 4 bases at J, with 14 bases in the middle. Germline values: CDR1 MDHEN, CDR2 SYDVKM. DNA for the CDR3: TGTGCCAGCAGTCGTACCGGAGGGAGCACTGAAGCTTTCTTT. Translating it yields CASSRTGGSTEAFF.

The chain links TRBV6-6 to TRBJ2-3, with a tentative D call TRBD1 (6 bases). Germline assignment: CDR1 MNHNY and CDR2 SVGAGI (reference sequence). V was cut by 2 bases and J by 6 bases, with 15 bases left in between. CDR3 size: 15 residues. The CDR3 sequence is CASSYRDTGSDTQYF. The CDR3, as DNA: TGTGCCAGCAGTTACAGGGACACAGGGAGCGATACGCAGTATTTT.

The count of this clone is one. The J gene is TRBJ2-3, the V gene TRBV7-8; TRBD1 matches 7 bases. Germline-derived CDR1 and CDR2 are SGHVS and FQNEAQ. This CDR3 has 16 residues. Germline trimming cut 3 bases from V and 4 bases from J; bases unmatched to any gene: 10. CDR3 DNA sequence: TGTGCCAGCAGCTTTATGTTGGGACAGTCATCAGATACGCAGTATTTT. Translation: CASSFMLGQSSDTQYF.

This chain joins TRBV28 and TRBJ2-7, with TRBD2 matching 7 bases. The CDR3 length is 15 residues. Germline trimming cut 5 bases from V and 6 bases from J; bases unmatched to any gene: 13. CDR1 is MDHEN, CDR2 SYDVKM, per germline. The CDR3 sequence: CASSGLAEMRSEQYF. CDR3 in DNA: TGTGCCAGCAGTGGGCTAGCGGAGATGCGCTCCGAGCAGTACTTC.

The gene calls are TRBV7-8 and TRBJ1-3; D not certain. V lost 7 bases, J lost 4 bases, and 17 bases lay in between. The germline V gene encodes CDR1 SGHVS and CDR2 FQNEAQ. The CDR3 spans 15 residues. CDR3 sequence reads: CASNAGGNRGNTIYF. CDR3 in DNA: TGTGCCAGCAACGCTGGAGGGAATAGAGGAAACACCATATATTTT.

CDR3 amino acids: CAFSKTGGIWDEQYF. The CDR3 DNA reads as TGTGCCTTTTCAAAAACAGGGGGCATATGGGACGAGCAGTACTTC. V is TRBV30 and J is TRBJ2-7, with TRBD1 identical over 9 bases. Trimming at V came to 7 bases and at J to 5 bases, leaving 15 bases not matched to a gene. CDR3 length: 15 amino acids. Germline V CDR1 and CDR2: GTSNPN, SVGIG (reference sequence).

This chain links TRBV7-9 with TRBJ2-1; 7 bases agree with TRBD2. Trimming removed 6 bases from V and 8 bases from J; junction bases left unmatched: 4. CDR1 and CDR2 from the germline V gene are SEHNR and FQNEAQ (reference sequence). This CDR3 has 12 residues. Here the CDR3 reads CASRGRGDEQFF. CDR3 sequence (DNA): TGTGCCAGCAGAGGGAGGGGAGATGAGCAGTTCTTC.

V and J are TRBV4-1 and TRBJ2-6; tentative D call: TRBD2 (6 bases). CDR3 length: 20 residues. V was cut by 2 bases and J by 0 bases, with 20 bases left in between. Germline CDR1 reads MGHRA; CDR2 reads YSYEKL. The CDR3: CASSQTLLGGRPSGANVLTF. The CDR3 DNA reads TGCGCCAGCAGCCAAACCCTGCTGGGGGGTCGGCCCTCTGGGGCCAACGTCCTGACTTTC.

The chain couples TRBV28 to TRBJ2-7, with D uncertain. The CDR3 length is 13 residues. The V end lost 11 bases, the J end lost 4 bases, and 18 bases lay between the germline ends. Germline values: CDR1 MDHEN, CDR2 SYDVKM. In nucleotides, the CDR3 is TGTGCCCCAGACTGGATAGGAGATTACGAGCAGTACTTC. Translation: CAPDWIGDYEQYF.

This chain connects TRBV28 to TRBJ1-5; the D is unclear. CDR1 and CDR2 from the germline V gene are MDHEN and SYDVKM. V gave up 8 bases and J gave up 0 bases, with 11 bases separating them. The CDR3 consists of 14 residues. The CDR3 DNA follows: TGTGCCAGCCGTGACTACTATAGCAATCAGCCCCAGCATTTT. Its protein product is CASRDYYSNQPQHF.

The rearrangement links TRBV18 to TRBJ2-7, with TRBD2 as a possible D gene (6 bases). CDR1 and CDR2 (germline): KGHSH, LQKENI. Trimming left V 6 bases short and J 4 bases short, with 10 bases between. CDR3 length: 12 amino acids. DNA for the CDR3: TGTGCCAGCTCTCGGGACTCGTACGAGCAGTACTTC. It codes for CASSRDSYEQYF.

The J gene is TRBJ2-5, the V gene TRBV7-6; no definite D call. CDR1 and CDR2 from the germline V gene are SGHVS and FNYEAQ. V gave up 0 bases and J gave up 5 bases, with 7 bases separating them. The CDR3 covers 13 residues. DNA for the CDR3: TGTGCCAGCAGCTTAGCGGAGTGGGAGACCCAGTACTTC. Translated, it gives CASSLAEWETQYF.

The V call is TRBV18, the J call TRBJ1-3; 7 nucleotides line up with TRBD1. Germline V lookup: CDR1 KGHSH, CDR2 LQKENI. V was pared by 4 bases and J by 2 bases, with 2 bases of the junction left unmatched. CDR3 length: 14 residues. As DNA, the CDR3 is TGTGCCAGCTCACGGGACAGTACTGGAAACACCATATATTTT. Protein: CASSRDSTGNTIYF.

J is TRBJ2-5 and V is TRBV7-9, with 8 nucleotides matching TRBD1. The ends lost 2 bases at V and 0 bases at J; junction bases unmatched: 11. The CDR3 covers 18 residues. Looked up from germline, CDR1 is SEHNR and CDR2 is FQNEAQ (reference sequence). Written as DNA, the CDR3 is TGTGCCAGCAGCTTACTCAGGACAGGGATTTCGTACCAAGAGACCCAGTACTTC. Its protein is CASSLLRTGISYQETQYF.

The CDR3 DNA sequence: TGTGCCAGCAGTGTGGGACAGGATCGGCTGTACGAGCAGTACTTC. Translation gives CASSVGQDRLYEQYF. The chain employs TRBV6-1 and TRBJ2-7; 8 bases line up with TRBD1. There are 15 residues in the CDR3. CDR1 MNHNS and CDR2 SASEGT come from the germline V gene. V was pared by 4 bases and J by 4 bases, with 9 bases of the junction left unmatched.

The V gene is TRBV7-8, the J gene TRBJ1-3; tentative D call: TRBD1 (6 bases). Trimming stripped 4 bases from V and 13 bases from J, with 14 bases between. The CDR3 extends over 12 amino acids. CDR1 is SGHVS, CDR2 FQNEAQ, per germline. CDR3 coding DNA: TGTGCCAGCAGCTCAGCGAGGGGGTGGATATATTTT. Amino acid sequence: CASSSARGWIYF.

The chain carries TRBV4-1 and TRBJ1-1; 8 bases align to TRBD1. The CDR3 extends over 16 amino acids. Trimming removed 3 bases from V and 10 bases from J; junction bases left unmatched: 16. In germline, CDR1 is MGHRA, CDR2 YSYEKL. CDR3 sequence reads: CASSHLRARGRGRAFF. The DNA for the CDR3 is TGCGCCAGCAGCCATCTCAGGGCCAGGGGGCGGGGGAGAGCTTTCTTT.

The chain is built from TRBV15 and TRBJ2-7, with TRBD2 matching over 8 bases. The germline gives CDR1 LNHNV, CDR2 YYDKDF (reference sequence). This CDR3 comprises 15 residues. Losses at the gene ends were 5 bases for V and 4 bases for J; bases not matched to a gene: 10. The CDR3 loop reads CATSPREGARYEQYF. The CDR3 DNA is TGTGCCACCAGCCCTCGGGAGGGCGCAAGGTACGAGCAGTACTTC.

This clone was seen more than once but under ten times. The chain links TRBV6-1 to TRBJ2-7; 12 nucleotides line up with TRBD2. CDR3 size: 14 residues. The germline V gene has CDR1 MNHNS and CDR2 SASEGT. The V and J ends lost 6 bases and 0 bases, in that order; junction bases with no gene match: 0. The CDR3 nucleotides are TGTGCCAGCAGACTAGCGGGAGGCTCCTACGAGCAGTACTTC. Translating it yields CASRLAGGSYEQYF.

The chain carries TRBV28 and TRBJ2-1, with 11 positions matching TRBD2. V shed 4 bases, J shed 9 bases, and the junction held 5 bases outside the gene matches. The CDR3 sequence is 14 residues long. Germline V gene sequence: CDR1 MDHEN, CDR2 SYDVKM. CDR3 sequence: CASSSTSGSREQFF. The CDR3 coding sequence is TGTGCCAGCAGTTCCACTAGCGGGAGTCGTGAGCAGTTCTTC. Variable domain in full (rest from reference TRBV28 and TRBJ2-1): DVKVTQSSRYLVKRTGEKVFLECVQDMDHENMFWYRQDPGLGLRLIYFSYDVKMKEKGDIPEGYSVSREKKERFSLILESASTNQTSMYLCASSSTSGSREQFFGPGTRLTVL.

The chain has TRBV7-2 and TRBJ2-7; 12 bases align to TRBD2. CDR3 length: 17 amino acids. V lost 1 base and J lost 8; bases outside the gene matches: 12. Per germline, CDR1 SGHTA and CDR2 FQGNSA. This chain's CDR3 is CASSLEGVGLAGLQQYF. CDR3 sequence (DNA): TGTGCCAGCAGCTTAGAGGGGGTTGGACTAGCGGGACTGCAGCAGTACTTC. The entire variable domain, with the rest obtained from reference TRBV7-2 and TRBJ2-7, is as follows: GAGVSQSPSNKVTEKGKDVELRCDPISGHTALYWYRQSLGQGLEFLIYFQGNSAPDKSGLPSDRFSAERTGGSVSTLTIQRTQQEDSAVYLCASSLEGVGLAGLQQYFGPGTRLTVT.

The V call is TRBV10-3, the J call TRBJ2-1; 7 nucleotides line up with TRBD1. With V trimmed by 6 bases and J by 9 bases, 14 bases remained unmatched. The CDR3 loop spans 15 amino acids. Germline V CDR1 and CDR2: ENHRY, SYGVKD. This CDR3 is CAISLQGLSPSEQFF. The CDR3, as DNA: TGTGCCATCAGCCTACAGGGGCTCTCCCCCAGTGAGCAGTTCTTC.

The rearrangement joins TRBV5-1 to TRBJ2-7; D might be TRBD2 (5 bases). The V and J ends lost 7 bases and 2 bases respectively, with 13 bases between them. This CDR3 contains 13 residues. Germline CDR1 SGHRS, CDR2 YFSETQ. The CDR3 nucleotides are TGCGCCAGCGGCGTAGCACTAGCCTACGAGCAGTACTTC. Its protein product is CASGVALAYEQYF.

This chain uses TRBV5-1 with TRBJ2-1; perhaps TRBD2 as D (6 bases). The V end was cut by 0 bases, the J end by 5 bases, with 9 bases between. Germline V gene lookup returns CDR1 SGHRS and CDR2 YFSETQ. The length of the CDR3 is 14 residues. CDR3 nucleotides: TGCGCCAGCAGCTTGGGGGGACTGGACAATGAGCAGTTCTTC. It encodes CASSLGGLDNEQFF. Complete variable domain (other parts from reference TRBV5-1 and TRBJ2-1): KAGVTQTPRYLIKTRGQQVTLSCSPISGHRSVSWYQQTPGQGLQFLFEYFSETQRNKGNFPGRFSGRQFSNSRSEMNVSTLELGDSALYLCASSLGGLDNEQFFGPGTRLTVL.

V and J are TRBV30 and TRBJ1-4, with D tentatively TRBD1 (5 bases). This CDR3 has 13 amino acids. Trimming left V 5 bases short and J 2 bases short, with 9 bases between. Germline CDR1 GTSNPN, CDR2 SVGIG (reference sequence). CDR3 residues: CAWGRGTNEKLFF. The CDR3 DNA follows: TGTGCCTGGGGACGGGGGACTAATGAAAAACTGTTTTTT.

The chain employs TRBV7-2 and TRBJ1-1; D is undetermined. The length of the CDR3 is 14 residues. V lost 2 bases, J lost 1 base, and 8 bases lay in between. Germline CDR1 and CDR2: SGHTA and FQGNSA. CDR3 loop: CASSLPASNTEAFF. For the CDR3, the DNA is TGTGCCAGCAGCTTACCTGCGTCGAACACTGAAGCTTTCTTT. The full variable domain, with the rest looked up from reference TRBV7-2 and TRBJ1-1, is GAGVSQSPSNKVTEKGKDVELRCDPISGHTALYWYRQSLGQGLEFLIYFQGNSAPDKSGLPSDRFSAERTGGSVSTLTIQRTQQEDSAVYLCASSLPASNTEAFFGQGTRLTVV.